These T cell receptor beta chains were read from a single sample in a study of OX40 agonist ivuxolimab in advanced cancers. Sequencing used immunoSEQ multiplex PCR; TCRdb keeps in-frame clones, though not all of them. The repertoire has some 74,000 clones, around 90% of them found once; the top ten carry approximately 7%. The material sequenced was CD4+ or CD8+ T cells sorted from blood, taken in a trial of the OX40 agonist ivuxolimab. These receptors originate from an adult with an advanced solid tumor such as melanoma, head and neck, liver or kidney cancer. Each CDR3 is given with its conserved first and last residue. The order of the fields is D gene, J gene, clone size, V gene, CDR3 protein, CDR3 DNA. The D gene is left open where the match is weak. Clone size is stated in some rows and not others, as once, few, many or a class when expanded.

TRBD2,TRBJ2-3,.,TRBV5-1,CASGSGRARTDTQYF,TGCGCCAGCGGGAGCGGGAGGGCACGCACAGATACGCAGTATTTT
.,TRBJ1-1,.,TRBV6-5,CASSYGPWEDTEAFF,TGTGCCAGCAGTTACGGCCCTTGGGAAGACACTGAAGCTTTCTTT
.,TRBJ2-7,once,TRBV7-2,CASSRQVQGGGEQYF,TGTGCCAGCAGCCGCCAGGTACAGGGAGGCGGCGAGCAGTACTTC
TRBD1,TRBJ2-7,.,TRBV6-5,CASSYETGSNEQYF,TGTGCCAGCAGTTACGAGACAGGGTCCAACGAGCAGTACTTC
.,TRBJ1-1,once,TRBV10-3,CAISEAGVNTEAFF,TGTGCCATCAGTGAAGCCGGGGTGAACACTGAAGCTTTCTTT
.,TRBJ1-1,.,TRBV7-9,CASSAQNTEAFF,TGTGCCAGCAGCGCCCAGAACACTGAAGCTTTCTTT
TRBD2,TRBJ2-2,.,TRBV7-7,CASSSPSSGGELFF,TGTGCTAGCAGCTCCCCCTCTAGCGGCGGGGAGCTGTTTTTT
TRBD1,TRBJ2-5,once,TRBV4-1,CASSQDPGQQETQYF,TGCGCCAGCAGCCAAGACCCGGGACAGCAAGAGACCCAGTACTTC
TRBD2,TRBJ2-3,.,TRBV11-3,CAEGLADTDTQYF,TGTGCCGAGGGACTAGCGGACACAGATACGCAGTATTTT
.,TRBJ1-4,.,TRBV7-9,CASSLAGNEKLFF,TGTGCCAGCAGCCTAGCAGGGAATGAAAAACTGTTTTTT
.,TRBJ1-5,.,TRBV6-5,CASSPDLGNQPQHF,TGTGCCAGCAGTCCGGACCTCGGCAATCAGCCCCAGCATTTT
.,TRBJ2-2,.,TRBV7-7,CASSPLFSGAGELFF,TGTGCTAGCAGCCCACTTTTTTCGGGAGCCGGGGAGCTGTTTTTT
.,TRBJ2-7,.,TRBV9,CASSVGTAGRVWEQYF,TGTGCCAGCAGCGTAGGTACCGCGGGACGAGTCTGGGAGCAGTACTTC
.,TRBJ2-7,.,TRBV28,CASSGLDYVEQYF,TGTGCCAGTTCAGGGTTGGACTACGTCGAGCAGTACTTC
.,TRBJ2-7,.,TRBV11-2,CASRSAGTYEQYF,TGTGCCAGCAGGTCCGCTGGGACCTACGAGCAGTACTTC
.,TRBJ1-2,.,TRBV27,CASSFRGRDYGYTF,TGTGCCAGCAGTTTTAGGGGACGGGACTATGGCTACACCTTC
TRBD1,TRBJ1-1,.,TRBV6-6,CASRSTRDRANTEAFF,TGTGCCAGCAGATCAACCCGGGACAGAGCAAACACTGAAGCTTTCTTT
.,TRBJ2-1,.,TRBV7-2,CASSRPGQTGPRLEQFF,TGTGCCAGCAGCCGACCCGGGCAGACTGGTCCTAGACTTGAGCAGTTCTTC
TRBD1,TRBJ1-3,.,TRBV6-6,CASRSTGGSSGNTIYF,TGTGCCAGCAGATCAACAGGGGGCAGCTCTGGAAACACCATATATTTT
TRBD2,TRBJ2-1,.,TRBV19,CASSPGTTHNEQFF,TGTGCCAGCTCACCCGGGACTACACACAATGAGCAGTTCTTC
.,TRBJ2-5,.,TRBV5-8,CASSLLRETQYF,TGTGCCAGCAGCTTGTTGAGAGAGACCCAGTACTTC
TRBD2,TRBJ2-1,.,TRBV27,CASTRLAGGRPYNEQFF,TGTGCCAGCACCAGACTAGCGGGAGGGCGTCCCTACAATGAGCAGTTCTTC
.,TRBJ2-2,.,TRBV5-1,CASSLFLTGANTGELFF,TGCGCCAGCAGCTTGTTCCTCACGGGGGCGAACACCGGGGAGCTGTTTTTT
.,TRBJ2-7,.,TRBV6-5,CASSPRTGLYEQYF,TGTGCCAGCAGTCCCAGGACGGGTCTCTACGAGCAGTACTTC
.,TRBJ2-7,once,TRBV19,CASSNLGGHEQYF,TGTGCCAGTAGTAATCTTGGGGGACACGAGCAGTACTTC